This entry lists 6 T cell receptor beta chains sequenced from one sample in a study of shared clonotypes between healthy human individuals. TCRdb keeps only in-frame clones here, not all; method: immunoSEQ multiplex PCR. The sample contains roughly 2.1 million clones, roughly 91% of which appear only once. It was CD45RO-negative cells, positively selected for CCR7, that made up naive CD8 cells, with terminally differentiated effector memory CD45RA+ cells excluded. The source material was naive CD8+ T cells from PBMCs. These receptors all stem from a young man in good health. Some clones in this sample may be carry-over from other donors' samples.

This rearrangement joins TRBV27 to TRBJ2-1; 11 positions agree with TRBD2. The CDR3 contains 14 residues. Looked up from germline, CDR1 is MNHEY and CDR2 is SMNVEV (reference sequence). V shed 9 bases and J 2 bases; nucleotides not matched to a gene: 3. The CDR3 protein is CASSGRGAYNEQFF. Written as DNA, the CDR3 is TGTGCCAGTAGCGGGAGGGGTGCCTACAATGAGCAGTTCTTC.

The rearrangement links TRBV6-6 to TRBJ2-7, with a weak D call TRBD1 (5 bases). The CDR3 extends over 13 amino acids. V shed 4 bases and J shed 5 bases, with 12 bases lying between them. Germline lookup yields CDR1 MNHNY and CDR2 SVGAGI (reference sequence). CDR3 protein: CASSSQGLDEQYF. DNA of the CDR3: TGTGCCAGCAGTTCCCAGGGTTTGGACGAGCAGTACTTC.

The V call is TRBV19, the J call TRBJ2-7; no clear D. Deletions cut 3 bases from V and 0 bases from J, with 9 bases between. Germline V gene data show CDR1 as LNHDA and CDR2 as SQIVND (reference sequence). CDR3 length equals 14 residues. CDR3 DNA: TGTGCCAGTAGTATGTATGGAAGCTCCTACGAGCAGTACTTC. Translating it yields CASSMYGSSYEQYF.

The V call is TRBV15, the J call TRBJ2-1, with TRBD2 matching 11 bases. The CDR3 length is 17 residues. From germline, CDR1 is LNHNV and CDR2 YYDKDF (reference sequence). V gave up 1 base and J gave up 3 bases; unmatched junction bases: 5. This CDR3 reads CATSRGSGLADYNEQFF. In nucleotides, the CDR3 is TGTGCCACCAGCAGAGGGTCGGGACTAGCGGACTACAATGAGCAGTTCTTC.

The chain has TRBV5-4 and TRBJ2-2; 16 bases align to TRBD2. Per the germline V gene, CDR1 is SGHNT and CDR2 is YYREEE (reference sequence). J was trimmed by 7 bases and V by 4 bases; bases with no gene match: 7. CDR3 size: 17 residues. The CDR3 protein is CASSKGLAGGPGGELFF. The CDR3 region has the DNA TGTGCCAGCAGCAAGGGACTAGCGGGAGGGCCGGGCGGGGAGCTGTTTTTT.

The V gene is TRBV4-1, the J gene TRBJ2-7, with 8 positions matching TRBD2. Trimming took 0 bases from V and 0 from J; bases not matched to a gene: 4. The CDR3 has 16 amino acids. CDR1 MGHRA and CDR2 YSYEKL come from the germline V gene. CDR3 sequence: CASSQDSGILSYEQYF. As DNA, the CDR3 is TGCGCCAGCAGCCAAGATAGCGGGATCCTCTCCTACGAGCAGTACTTC.